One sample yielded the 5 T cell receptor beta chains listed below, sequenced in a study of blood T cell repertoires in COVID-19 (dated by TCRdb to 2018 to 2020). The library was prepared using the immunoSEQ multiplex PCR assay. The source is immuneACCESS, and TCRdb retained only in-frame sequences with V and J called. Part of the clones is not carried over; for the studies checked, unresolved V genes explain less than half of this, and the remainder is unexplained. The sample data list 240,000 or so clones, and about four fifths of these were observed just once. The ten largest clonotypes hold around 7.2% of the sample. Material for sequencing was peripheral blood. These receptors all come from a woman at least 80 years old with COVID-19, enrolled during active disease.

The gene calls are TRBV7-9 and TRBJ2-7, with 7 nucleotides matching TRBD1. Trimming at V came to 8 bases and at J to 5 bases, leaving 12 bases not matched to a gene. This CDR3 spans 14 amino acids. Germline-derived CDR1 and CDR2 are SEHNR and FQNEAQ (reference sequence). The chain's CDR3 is CASRLRQGSDEQYF. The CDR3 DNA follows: TGTGCCAGCCGACTTCGACAGGGTAGTGACGAGCAGTACTTC.

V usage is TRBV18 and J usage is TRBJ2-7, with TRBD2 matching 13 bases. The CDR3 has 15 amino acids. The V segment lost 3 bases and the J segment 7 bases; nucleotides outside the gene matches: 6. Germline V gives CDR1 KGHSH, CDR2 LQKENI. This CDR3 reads CASSPGLAGANEQYF. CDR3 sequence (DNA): TGTGCCAGCTCACCTGGACTAGCGGGAGCGAATGAGCAGTACTTC.

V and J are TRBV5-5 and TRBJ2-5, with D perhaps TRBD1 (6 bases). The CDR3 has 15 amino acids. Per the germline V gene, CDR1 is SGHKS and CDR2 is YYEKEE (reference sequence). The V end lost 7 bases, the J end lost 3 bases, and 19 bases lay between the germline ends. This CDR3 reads CASQVRTGPKETQYF. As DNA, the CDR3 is TGTGCCAGCCAGGTCAGAACAGGGCCGAAAGAGACCCAGTACTTC.

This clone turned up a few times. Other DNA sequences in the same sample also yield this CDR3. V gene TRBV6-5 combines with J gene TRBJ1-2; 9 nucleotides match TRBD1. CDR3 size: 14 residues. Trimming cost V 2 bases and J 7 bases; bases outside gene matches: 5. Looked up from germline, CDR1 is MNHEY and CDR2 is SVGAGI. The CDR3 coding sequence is TGTGCCAGCAGTTACACGGGACAGGGAAGTGGCTACACCTTC. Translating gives CASSYTGQGSGYTF.

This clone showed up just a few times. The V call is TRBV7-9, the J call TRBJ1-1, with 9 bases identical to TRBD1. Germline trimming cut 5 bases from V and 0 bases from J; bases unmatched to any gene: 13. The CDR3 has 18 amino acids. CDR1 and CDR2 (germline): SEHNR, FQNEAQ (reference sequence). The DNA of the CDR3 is TGTGCCAGCAGCCAAACTACAGGGGGCTACGGGATGAACACTGAAGCTTTCTTT. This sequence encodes CASSQTTGGYGMNTEAFF.